This T cell receptor beta chain was retrieved from a study of CD8 T cells in ankylosing spondylitis. Between the trimmed V and J ends, which lost 0 bases and 1 base, there was a span of 9 bases. The CDR3 totals 15 residues. Germline values: CDR1 LGHNA, CDR2 YNFKEQ. One entry per CDR3 protein, called by TCRdb with MiXCR from the 5' RACE reads. The sample consists of about 130,000 distinct CDR3 sequences, about 7% of them appearing once. This clonotype was recorded many times. This clonotype was sampled from a female donor with ankylosing spondylitis or in good health (not recorded which). The sequencing sample was made of blood, either unsorted or a sorted T cell fraction (not recorded which). This rearrangement joins TRBV4-2 to TRBJ1-1; D gene uncertain. The CDR3 reads CASSQDAGSNTEAFF. The CDR3 DNA reads as TGTGCCAGCAGCCAAGATGCGGGGTCGAACACTGAAGCTTTCTTT.